This TCR beta chain was found in a study of tumor-infiltrating lymphocytes in localized non-small cell lung cancer. Findings of the study overall: T-cell fraction did not differ between immunotypes IM1 and IM2. Each assay used a separate piece of the same tissue.

From germline, CDR1 is MDHEN and CDR2 SYDVKM. V was shortened by 1 base and J by 5 bases, with 15 bases between the two germline ends. The CDR3 totals 16 residues. This clone ranks as medium-sized. The antigen is unknown. Assay: immunoSEQ multiplex PCR; the TCRdb copy retains only in-frame clones and omits some. Of over 10,000 clones listed, around 74% were seen once; the top ten hold 14%. The specimen was uninvolved lung tissue not adjacent to the tumor. The clonotype comes from a human donor with non-small cell lung cancer. This chain connects TRBV28 to TRBJ2-1; D is ambiguous. The CDR3 loop is CASSLSLGSGNNEQFF. The CDR3 DNA reads as TGTGCCAGCAGTTTATCCCTCGGTTCAGGAAACAATGAGCAGTTCTTC.